This T cell receptor beta chain was identified during a study of cytomegalovirus exposure and HLA in healthy donors. Study-level information: An early release of data contained tens of millions of unique TCRs, which came from HLA-typed donors. Study-wide points: Earlier findings revealed that most TCR beta V segments proved productive either about 87% or about 30% of the time. Reports credit the classifier with highly specific, highly sensitive diagnosis of cytomegalovirus status. Association with HLA alleles at 0.05 false discovery rate was found for approximately 18,000 TCR beta sequences in a later analysis.

V shed 5 bases, J shed 8 bases, and the junction held 11 bases outside the gene matches. Germline V gives CDR1 PRHDT, CDR2 FYEKMQ (reference sequence). The CDR3 covers 14 residues. The primer mix had 60 Vbeta and 13 Jbeta primers. Profiling relied on immunoSEQ multiplex PCR, and the TCRdb table lists in-frame clones only, not all of them. The sample has 99,000 or so clones, about 15% seen once. This clone was observed a handful of times. Its specificity is unknown. The chain links TRBV13 to TRBJ1-2; 7 nucleotides align to TRBD1. This receptor was taken from a female donor in good health and CMV-seronegative. The sequenced material came from PBMCs. DNA of the CDR3: TGTGCCAGCAGCGTTTCAGGGGGGTACGGGGGCTACACCTTC. This sequence encodes CASSVSGGYGGYTF.